These 14 T cell receptor beta chains came from one sample sequenced in a study of blood T cell repertoires in COVID-19. Assay: immunoSEQ multiplex PCR; the TCRdb copy retains only in-frame clones and omits some. The table records roughly 70,000 clones, approximately 89% of them present only once. Sequencing used peripheral blood. The source of these receptors is a woman between 45 and 60 years old with active COVID-19.

The chain links TRBV28 to TRBJ2-7, with 9 positions matching TRBD1. There are 14 residues in the CDR3. V lost 4 bases and J lost 5; bases outside the gene matches: 6. Germline CDR1 and CDR2: MDHEN and SYDVKM. The CDR3 loop reads CASSSRDRVHEQYF. The CDR3 DNA sequence: TGTGCCAGCAGTTCCCGGGACAGGGTCCACGAGCAGTACTTC.

The genes are TRBV7-3 and TRBJ2-3; D may be TRBD2 (6 bases). The CDR3 has 16 residues. Trimming took 5 bases from V and 2 from J, leaving 17 bases between them. Germline V gene sequence: CDR1 SGHTA, CDR2 FQGTGA. CDR3 protein: CASSRGVADHTDTQYF. DNA of the CDR3: TGTGCCAGCAGCCGCGGGGTAGCGGACCACACAGATACGCAGTATTTT.

The count of this clone is one. The chain joins TRBV30 to TRBJ1-4, with a tentative D call TRBD1 (5 bases). Germline values: CDR1 GTSNPN, CDR2 SVGIG (reference sequence). V shed 6 bases and J shed 8 bases, with 16 bases lying between them. The CDR3 has 13 amino acids. The CDR3 region has the DNA TGTGCCTGCCCCGTCGGGGGGGAAGAAAAACTGTTTTTT. Translating gives CACPVGGEEKLFF. Variable domain in full (rest from reference TRBV30 and TRBJ1-4): SQTIHQWPATLVQPVGSPLSLECTVEGTSNPNLYWYRQAAGRGLQLLFYSVGIGQISSEVPQNLSASRPQDRQFILSSKKLLLSDSGFYLCACPVGGEEKLFFGSGTQLSVL.

CDR3 nucleotide sequence: TGTGCCAGCAGCCACCCGACGGTCCGGCGGGACGAGCAGTACTTC. It encodes CASSHPTVRRDEQYF. The rearrangement links TRBV7-9 to TRBJ2-7; tentative D call: TRBD2 (5 bases). The CDR3 consists of 15 residues. CDR1 is SEHNR, CDR2 FQNEAQ, per germline (reference sequence). The V gene lost 5 bases and the J gene lost 5 bases, with 19 bases spanning the gap.

This clone has a single count. Distinct nucleotide sequences in the sample also encode this CDR3. This chain uses TRBV3-1 (or the pseudogene TRBV3-2) with TRBJ1-1; TRBD1 might be the D (5 bases). V gave up 4 bases and J gave up 2 bases, with 11 bases separating them. This CDR3 comprises 14 residues. The germline CDR1 and CDR2 sequences are LGHDT and YNNKEL (reference sequence). CDR3 loop: CASSPRDRNTEAFF. For the CDR3, the DNA is TGTGCCAGCAGCCCCCGTGACAGAAACACTGAAGCTTTCTTT.

The gene calls are TRBV7-2 and TRBJ1-2; 7 bases align to TRBD1. There are 12 residues in the CDR3. CDR1 and CDR2 (germline): SGHTA, FQGNSA. V shed 4 bases and J 10 bases; nucleotides not matched to a gene: 6. The CDR3 spells CASSSRTGVYTF. The CDR3 DNA is TGTGCCAGCAGCTCCAGGACAGGTGTCTACACCTTC.

CDR3 sequence: CAISERSGGTYNEQFF. CDR3 DNA sequence: TGTGCCATCAGTGAAAGGAGCGGGGGCACCTACAATGAGCAGTTCTTC. The V and J genes are TRBV10-3 and TRBJ2-1; 8 positions agree with TRBD2. Germline V lookup: CDR1 ENHRY, CDR2 SYGVKD. V dropped 3 bases and J dropped 2; count of bases not matched to a gene: 6. The CDR3 extends over 16 amino acids.

The gene calls are TRBV18 and TRBJ2-7, with D perhaps TRBD1 (7 bases). The CDR3 length is 15 residues. Germline CDR1 and CDR2: KGHSH and LQKENI. V was shortened by 2 bases and J by 4 bases, with 15 bases between the two germline ends. In nucleotides, the CDR3 is TGTGCCAGCTCACCAGGGCGGGACAGAGGATACGAGCAGTACTTC. Its protein product is CASSPGRDRGYEQYF.

This sequence joins TRBV7-3 and TRBJ2-3, with no clear D. Trimming took 2 bases from V and 5 from J, leaving 17 bases between them. Germline V lookup: CDR1 SGHTA, CDR2 FQGTGA. This CDR3 comprises 16 residues. The CDR3 sequence: CASSLSVGSGQDTQYF. CDR3 nucleotide sequence: TGTGCCAGCAGCTTATCTGTCGGATCAGGCCAAGATACGCAGTATTTT.

The chain couples TRBV11-2 to TRBJ1-2; the match to TRBD1 covers 9 bases. Per the germline V gene, CDR1 is SGHAT and CDR2 is FQNNGV. This CDR3 is 15 amino acids long. The V segment lost 0 bases and the J segment 7 bases; nucleotides outside the gene matches: 6. The CDR3 sequence: CASSLESRTGVGYTF. CDR3 nucleotide sequence: TGTGCCAGCAGCTTAGAGTCCCGGACAGGGGTTGGCTACACCTTC. Drawing the rest from reference TRBV11-2 and TRBJ1-2, the complete variable domain is EAGVAQSPRYKIIEKRQSVAFWCNPISGHATLYWYQQILGQGPKLLIQFQNNGVVDDSQLPKDRFSAERLKGVDSTLKIQPAKLEDSAVYLCASSLESRTGVGYTFGSGTRLTVV.

The J gene is TRBJ2-7, the V gene TRBV9; the D gene is possibly TRBD1 (6 bases). Germline V lookup: CDR1 SGDLS, CDR2 YYNGEE. Trimming removed 5 bases at V and 4 bases at J, with 13 bases between. The CDR3 contains 13 residues. Written as DNA, the CDR3 is TGTGCCAGCAGTCAACAGGGTAAGTACGAGCAGTACTTC. Translated, it gives CASSQQGKYEQYF.

The chain is built from TRBV2 and TRBJ1-5, with 7 bases aligning to TRBD1. The CDR3 loop spans 15 amino acids. J was trimmed by 0 bases and V by 9 bases; bases with no gene match: 8. CDR1 is SNHLY and CDR2 is FYNNEI in the germline V gene. The CDR3 loop is CASDLTGRSNQPQHF. The CDR3 nucleotides are TGTGCCAGTGACCTGACAGGGCGTAGCAATCAGCCCCAGCATTTT.

The V and J genes are TRBV19 and TRBJ2-3; 9 bases fit TRBD2. The germline CDR1 and CDR2 sequences are LNHDA and SQIVND (reference sequence). V trimming: 5 bases; J trimming: 4 bases; junction bases outside the gene matches: 7. CDR3 length: 15 residues. CDR3 protein: CASSWGGREADTQYF. CDR3 sequence (DNA): TGTGCCAGTAGTTGGGGCGGGAGGGAAGCAGATACGCAGTATTTT.

The sample holds a few counts of this clone. The gene calls are TRBV14 and TRBJ2-1, with 9 bases aligning to TRBD2. Germline values: CDR1 SGHDN, CDR2 FVKESK. The junction had 12 bases not matched to a gene; V was cut back by 0 bases and J by 3 bases. The CDR3 consists of 19 residues. For the CDR3, the DNA is TGTGCCAGCAGCCAAGATCGGCTGGGGCGGGAGGGGTACTACAATGAGCAGTTCTTC. Translated, it gives CASSQDRLGREGYYNEQFF.